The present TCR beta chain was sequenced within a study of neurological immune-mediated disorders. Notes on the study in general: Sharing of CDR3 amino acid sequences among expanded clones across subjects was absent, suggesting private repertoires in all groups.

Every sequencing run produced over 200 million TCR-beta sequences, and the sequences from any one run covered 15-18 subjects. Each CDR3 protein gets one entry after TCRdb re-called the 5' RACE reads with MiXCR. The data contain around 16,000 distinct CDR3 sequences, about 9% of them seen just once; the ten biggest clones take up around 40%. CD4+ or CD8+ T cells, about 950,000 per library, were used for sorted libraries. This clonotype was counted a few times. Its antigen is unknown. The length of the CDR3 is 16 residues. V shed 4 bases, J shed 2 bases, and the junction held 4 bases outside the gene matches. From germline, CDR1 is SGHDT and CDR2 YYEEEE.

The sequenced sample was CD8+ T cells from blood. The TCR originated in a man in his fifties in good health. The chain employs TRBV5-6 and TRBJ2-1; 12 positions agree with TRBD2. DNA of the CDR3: TGTGCCAGCAGCGAGGGACTAGCGGGTCCCTACAATGAGCAGTTCTTC. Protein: CASSEGLAGPYNEQFF.